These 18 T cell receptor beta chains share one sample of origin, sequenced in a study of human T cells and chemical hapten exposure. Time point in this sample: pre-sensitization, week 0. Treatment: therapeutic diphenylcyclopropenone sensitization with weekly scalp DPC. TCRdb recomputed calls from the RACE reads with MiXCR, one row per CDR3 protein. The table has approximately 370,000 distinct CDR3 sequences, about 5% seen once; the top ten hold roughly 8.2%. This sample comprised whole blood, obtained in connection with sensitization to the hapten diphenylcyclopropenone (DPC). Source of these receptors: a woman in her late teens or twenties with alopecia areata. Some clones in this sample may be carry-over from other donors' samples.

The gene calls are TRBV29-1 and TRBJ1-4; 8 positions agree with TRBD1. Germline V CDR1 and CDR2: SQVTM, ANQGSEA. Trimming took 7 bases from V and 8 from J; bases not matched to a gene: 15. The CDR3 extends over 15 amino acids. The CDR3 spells CSGSDTDRDGEKLFF. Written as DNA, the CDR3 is TGCAGCGGGAGTGATACGGACAGGGATGGGGAAAAACTGTTTTTT.

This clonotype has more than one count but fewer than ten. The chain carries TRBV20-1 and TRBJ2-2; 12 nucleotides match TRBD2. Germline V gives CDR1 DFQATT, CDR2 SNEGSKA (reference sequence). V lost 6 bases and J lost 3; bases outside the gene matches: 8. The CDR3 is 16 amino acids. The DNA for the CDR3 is TGCAGTGCCATCGGACTAGCGGGGCCCTACACCGGGGAGCTGTTTTTT. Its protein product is CSAIGLAGPYTGELFF.

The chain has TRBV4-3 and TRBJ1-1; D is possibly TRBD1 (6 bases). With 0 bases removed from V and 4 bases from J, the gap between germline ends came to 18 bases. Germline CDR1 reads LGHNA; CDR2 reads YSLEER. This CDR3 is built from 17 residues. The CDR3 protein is CASSQDRGAGRGTEAFF. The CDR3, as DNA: TGCGCCAGCAGCCAAGATCGGGGGGCGGGTAGGGGCACTGAAGCTTTCTTT.

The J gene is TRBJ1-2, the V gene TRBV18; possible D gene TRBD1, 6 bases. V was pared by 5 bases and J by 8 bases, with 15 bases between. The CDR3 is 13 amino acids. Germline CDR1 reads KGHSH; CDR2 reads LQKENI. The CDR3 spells CASSTDSTGGYTF. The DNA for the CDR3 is TGTGCCAGCTCAACGGACAGTACAGGCGGCTACACCTTC.

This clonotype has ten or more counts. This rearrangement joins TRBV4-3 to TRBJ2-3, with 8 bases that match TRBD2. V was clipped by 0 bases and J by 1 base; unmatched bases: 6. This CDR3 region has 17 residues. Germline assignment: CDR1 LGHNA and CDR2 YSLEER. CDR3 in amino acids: CASSQDYLAGRTDTQYF. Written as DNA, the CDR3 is TGCGCCAGCAGCCAAGACTACCTAGCGGGTCGCACAGATACGCAGTATTTT.

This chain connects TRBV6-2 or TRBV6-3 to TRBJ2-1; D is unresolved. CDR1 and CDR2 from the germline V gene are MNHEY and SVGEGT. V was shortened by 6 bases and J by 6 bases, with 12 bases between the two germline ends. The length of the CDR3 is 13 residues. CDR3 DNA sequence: TGTGCCAGCAGGAAGACCCAAGGCAATGAGCAGTTCTTC. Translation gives CASRKTQGNEQFF.

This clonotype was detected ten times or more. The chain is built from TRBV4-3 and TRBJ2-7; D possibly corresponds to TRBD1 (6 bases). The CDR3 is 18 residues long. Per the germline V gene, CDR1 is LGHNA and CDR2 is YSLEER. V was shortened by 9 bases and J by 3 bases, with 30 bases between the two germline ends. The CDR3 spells CARTYGQRRMGRHYEQYF. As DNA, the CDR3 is TGCGCCAGGACCTATGGACAGAGAAGGATGGGCCGCCACTACGAGCAGTACTTC.

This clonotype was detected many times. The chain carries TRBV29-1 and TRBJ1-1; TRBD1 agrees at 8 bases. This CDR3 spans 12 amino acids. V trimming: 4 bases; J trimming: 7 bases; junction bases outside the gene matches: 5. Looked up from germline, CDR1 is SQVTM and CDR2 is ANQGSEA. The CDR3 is CSVGRGTGEAFF. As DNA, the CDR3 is TGCAGCGTTGGGAGGGGGACAGGTGAAGCTTTCTTT.

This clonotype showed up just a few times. CDR3 DNA: TGTGCCAGCAGTCCGGGACAGGAGATTCACGGGGAGCTGTTTTTT. Encoded protein: CASSPGQEIHGELFF. This chain links TRBV6-5 with TRBJ2-2; 8 bases are a match to TRBD1. Germline V lookup: CDR1 MNHEY, CDR2 SVGAGI. J was trimmed by 7 bases and V by 5 bases; bases with no gene match: 9. This CDR3 has 15 amino acids.

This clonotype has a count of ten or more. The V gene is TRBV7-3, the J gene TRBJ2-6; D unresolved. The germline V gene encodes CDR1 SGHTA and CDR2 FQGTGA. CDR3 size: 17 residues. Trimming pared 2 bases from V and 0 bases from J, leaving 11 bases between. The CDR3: CASSLGQSRSGANVLTF. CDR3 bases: TGTGCCAGCAGCTTAGGGCAGAGTCGCTCTGGGGCCAACGTCCTGACTTTC.

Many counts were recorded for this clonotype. The DNA for the CDR3 is TGCGCCAGCAGCCAACAACAGGGGAATCAGCCCCAGCATTTT. Translation: CASSQQQGNQPQHF. This chain links TRBV4-3 with TRBJ1-5; TRBD1 matches at 7 bases. J lost 4 bases, V lost 2 bases, and 2 bases had no gene match. Germline CDR1 is LGHNA and CDR2 is YSLEER. CDR3 length: 14 residues.

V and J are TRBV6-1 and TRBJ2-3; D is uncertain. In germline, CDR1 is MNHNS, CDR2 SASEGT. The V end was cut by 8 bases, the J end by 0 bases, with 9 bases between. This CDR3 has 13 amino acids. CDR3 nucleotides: TGTGCCAGCCGTGTCGTAAGCACAGATACGCAGTATTTT. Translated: CASRVVSTDTQYF.

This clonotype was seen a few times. In DNA, the CDR3 is TGCAGCGTTGGAAGGGGAAGGGCAGGGGGCGACGAGCAGTACTTC. It codes for CSVGRGRAGGDEQYF. The chain carries TRBV29-1 and TRBJ2-7; 8 bases align to TRBD1. In germline, CDR1 is SQVTM, CDR2 ANQGSEA. The junction had 13 bases not matched to a gene; V was cut back by 4 bases and J by 5 bases. The CDR3 extends over 15 amino acids.

CDR3 protein: CAISAYWEGGNIQYF. The CDR3 nucleotides read TGTGCCATCAGTGCTTATTGGGAAGGTGGAAACATTCAGTACTTC. The chain recombines TRBV10-3 with TRBJ2-4; D is uncertain. V was shortened by 4 bases and J by 6 bases, with 16 bases between the two germline ends. There are 15 residues in the CDR3. Germline V gives CDR1 ENHRY, CDR2 SYGVKD.

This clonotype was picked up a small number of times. CDR3: CASSRLNGDTQYF. The CDR3 DNA reads TGCGCCAGCAGCAGACTAAATGGAGATACGCAGTATTTT. The V and J genes are TRBV4-3 and TRBJ2-3; a possible D gene is TRBD2 (5 bases). V was clipped by 5 bases and J by 5 bases, with 11 bases between them. The CDR3 is 13 residues long. Looked up from germline, CDR1 is LGHNA and CDR2 is YSLEER.

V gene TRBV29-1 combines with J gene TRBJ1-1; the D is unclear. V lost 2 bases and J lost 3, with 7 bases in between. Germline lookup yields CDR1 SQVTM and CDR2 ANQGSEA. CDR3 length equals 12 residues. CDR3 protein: CSVELSYTEAFF. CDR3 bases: TGCAGCGTTGAACTGTCCTACACTGAAGCTTTCTTT. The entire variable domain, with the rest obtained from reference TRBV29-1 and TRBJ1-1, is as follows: SAVISQKPSRDICQRGTSLTIQCQVDSQVTMMFWYRQQPGQSLTLIATANQGSEATYESGFVIDKFPISRPNLTFSTLTVSNMSPEDSSIYLCSVELSYTEAFFGQGTRLTVV.

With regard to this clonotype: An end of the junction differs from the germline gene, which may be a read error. CDR3 DNA: TGTGCCAGCAGCCTAGCGGGGGCCCTTGGGGAGCAGTACTTC. Translation: CASSLAGALGEQYF. V and J are TRBV7-2 and TRBJ2-7; 10 nucleotides line up with TRBD2. The germline V gene has CDR1 SGHTA and CDR2 FQGNSA. The CDR3 consists of 14 residues. Full variable domain (rest looked up from reference TRBV7-2 and TRBJ2-7): GAGVSQSPSNKVTEKGKDVELRCDPISGHTALYWYRQSLGQGLEFLIYFQGNSAPDKSGLPSDRFSAERTGGSVSTLTIQRTQQEDSAVYLCASSLAGALGEQYFGPGTRLTVT.

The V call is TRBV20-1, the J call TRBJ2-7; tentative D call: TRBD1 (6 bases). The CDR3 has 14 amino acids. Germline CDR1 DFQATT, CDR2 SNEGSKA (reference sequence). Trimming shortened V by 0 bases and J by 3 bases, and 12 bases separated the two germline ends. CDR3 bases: TGCAGTGCTAGAGATCACTCGGGACACTACGAGCAGTACTTC. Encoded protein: CSARDHSGHYEQYF.